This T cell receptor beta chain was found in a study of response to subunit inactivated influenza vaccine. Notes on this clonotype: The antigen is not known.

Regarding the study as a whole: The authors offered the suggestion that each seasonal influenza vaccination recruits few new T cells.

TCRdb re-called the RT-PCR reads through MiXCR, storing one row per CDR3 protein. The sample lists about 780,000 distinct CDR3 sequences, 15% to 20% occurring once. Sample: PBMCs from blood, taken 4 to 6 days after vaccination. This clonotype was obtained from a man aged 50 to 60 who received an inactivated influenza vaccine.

The CDR3 here is CSVSQEGTTHGYTF. CDR3 nucleotides: TGCAGCGTTTCCCAGGAGGGGACGACGCATGGCTACACCTTC. The chain employs TRBV29-1 and TRBJ1-2; D might be TRBD1 (5 bases). Trimming pared 5 bases from V and 6 bases from J, leaving 19 bases between. In germline, CDR1 is SQVTM, CDR2 ANQGSEA. The CDR3 is 14 residues long.